The sequence of this T cell receptor (beta chain) was determined in a study of regulatory T cells in long-lasting Graves disease. Time point defined: persistent/refractory GD, antithyroid drugs over 5 years with positive TRAb. The TCR library used RNA extracted from PBMCs. The patient group derived from an endocrinology department in Xi'an, China. Peripheral blood, at about 9 milliliters, went into EDTA tubes. Construction of the TCR beta libraries employed iRepertoire HTBI primers in conjunction with Arm-PCR of CDR3 regions. Under the authors' procedure: The study identified about 60 TRBV and approximately 14 TRBJ segments across samples. In TCRdb, the multiplex PCR reads were re-called with MiXCR into one record per CDR3 protein. The V and J calls were not made by the authors but by TCRdb's processing. The sample records 420,000 or so distinct CDR3 sequences, around a quarter being singletons. Looked up from germline, CDR1 is MGHDK and CDR2 is SYGVNS. Trimming left V 2 bases short and J 5 bases short, with 12 bases between. The CDR3 is 14 amino acids.

The sequence was obtained from a female donor with Graves disease. This sequence joins TRBV25-1 and TRBJ2-5; D might be TRBD1 (5 bases). The source material was peripheral blood mononuclear cells (PBMCs), sampled when the disease was refractory, from a patient treated with antithyroid drugs. CDR3 DNA: TGTGCCAGCAGTGAACAACAGGTGGGGGAGACCCAGTACTTC. Residues: CASSEQQVGETQYF.